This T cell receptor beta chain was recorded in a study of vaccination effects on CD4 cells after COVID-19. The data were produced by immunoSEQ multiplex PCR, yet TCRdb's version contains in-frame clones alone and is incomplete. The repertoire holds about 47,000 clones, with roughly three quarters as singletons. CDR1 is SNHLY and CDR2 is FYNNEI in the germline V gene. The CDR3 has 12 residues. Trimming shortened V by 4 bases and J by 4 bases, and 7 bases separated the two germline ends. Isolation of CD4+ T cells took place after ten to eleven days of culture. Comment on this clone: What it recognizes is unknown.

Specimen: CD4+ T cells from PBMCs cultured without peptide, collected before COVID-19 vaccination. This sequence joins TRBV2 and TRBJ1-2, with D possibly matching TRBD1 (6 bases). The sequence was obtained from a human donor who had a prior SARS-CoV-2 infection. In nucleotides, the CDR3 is TGTGCCAGCAGTGCCAGGGGCTATGGCTACACCTTC. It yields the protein CASSARGYGYTF.